The 10 T cell receptor beta chains listed next were all sequenced from one sample in a study of molecular identifiers for immune sequencing clone quantification. Using its own MiXCR run on the PCR reads, TCRdb lists one record per CDR3 protein. This table has 35,000 to 45,000 distinct CDR3 sequences, about a fifth appearing once. The specimen was naive CD8+ T cells from blood, with Jurkat cell RNA spiked in. This sample's subset: FACS-sorted CD8+CD4-CCR7+CD45RA+ naive T cells. These receptors were taken from a human donor in good health. Some libraries in this study had Jurkat cell RNA spiked in.

This clonotype came up a few times. This chain connects TRBV24-1 to TRBJ1-1; a weak D match, TRBD1 (5 bases). Trimming removed 4 bases from V and 5 bases from J, with 16 bases in between. Germline assignment: CDR1 KGHDR and CDR2 SFDVKD. The CDR3 consists of 15 residues. CDR3 DNA sequence: TGTGCCACCAGTGAATCCACCGGGGGGGATACTGAAGCTTTCTTT. It translates to CATSESTGGDTEAFF.

On this clonotype: One junction end does not reproduce the germline sequence, and a read error may be involved. The V and J genes are TRBV2 and TRBJ2-3, with TRBD2 matching over 10 bases. The germline V gene encodes CDR1 SNHLY and CDR2 FYNNEI. This CDR3 has 17 residues. Here the CDR3 reads CVSGEAPSGSVTDTQYF. The DNA for the CDR3 is TGTGTCAGCGGTGAAGCCCCTAGCGGGAGTGTCACAGATACGCAGTATTTT.

This chain uses TRBV4-3 with TRBJ1-5; D is unresolved. Looked up from germline, CDR1 is LGHNA and CDR2 is YSLEER. The CDR3 is 14 residues long. V lost 3 bases and J 4 bases, leaving 10 bases between the germline ends. CDR3 amino acids: CASSHPPRNQPQHF. CDR3 in DNA: TGCGCCAGCAGCCACCCCCCAAGGAATCAGCCCCAGCATTTT.

As regards this clonotype: This may come from a read error, since a much larger clone is one base off. The CDR3 end shows no conserved phenylalanine or tryptophan, and so a read error is likely. Because the CDR3's place on the DNA is in doubt, the DNA is left out and the CDR3 is given as listed by TCRdb. The J gene is TRBJ2-4, the V gene TRBV19; the D call of TRBD1 is as the table states it, not checked on the DNA. From its first to its last residue, the CDR3 has 10 amino acids. CDR1 is LNHDA, CDR2 SQIVND, per germline (reference sequence). CDR3 in amino acids: CAGSSLDRVL.

In its sample, this clonotype was seen many times. The CDR3 DNA reads as TGTGCCATCAGTGAGCCCGAAAAAGAGACCCAGTACTTC. Translated, it gives CAISEPEKETQYF. The V and J genes are TRBV10-3 and TRBJ2-5; no clear D. The CDR3 totals 13 residues. V was pared by 2 bases and J by 3 bases, with 7 bases between. Germline CDR1 is ENHRY and CDR2 is SYGVKD.

The rearrangement joins TRBV6-6 to TRBJ2-1, with no clear D. The CDR3 totals 13 residues. Per germline, CDR1 MNHNY and CDR2 SVGAGI (reference sequence). V lost 2 bases to trimming and J lost 6 bases, with 8 bases between them. CDR3 sequence: CASSYDPVNEQFF. The CDR3 nucleotides read TGTGCCAGCAGTTACGACCCGGTCAATGAGCAGTTCTTC.

V usage is TRBV7-8 and J usage is TRBJ2-1; possibly TRBD2 for D (7 bases). Germline-derived CDR1 and CDR2 are SGHVS and FQNEAQ. The CDR3 has 15 residues. V lost 1 base and J lost 6, with 13 bases in between. Here the CDR3 DNA reads TGTGCCAGCAGCTTAGTAGGGGGGGGTGGCAATGAGCAGTTCTTC. Translation gives CASSLVGGGGNEQFF. The variable domain in full, with the rest retrieved from reference TRBV7-8 and TRBJ2-1, is GAGVSQSPRYKVAKRGQDVALRCDPISGHVSLFWYQQALGQGPEFLTYFQNEAQLDKSGLPSDRFFAERPEGSVSTLKIQRTQQEDSAVYLCASSLVGGGGNEQFFGPGTRLTVL.

Note on this clonotype: A much larger clone sits a single nucleotide away, making a read error possible. This chain links TRBV27 with TRBJ1-6, with 7 bases aligning to TRBD1. The germline CDR1 and CDR2 sequences are MNHEY and SMNVEV (reference sequence). The CDR3 extends over 16 amino acids. Trimming took 4 bases from V and 5 from J; bases not matched to a gene: 8. Here the CDR3 DNA reads TGTGCCAGCAGTTCCCTCTCGACAGGGCATAATTCACCCCTCCACTTT. Amino acids: CASSSLSTGHNSPLHF.

The sample holds many counts of this clonotype. J is TRBJ2-2 and V is TRBV6-5; 8 bases are shared with TRBD2. CDR1 MNHEY and CDR2 SVGAGI come from the germline V gene. The CDR3 loop spans 18 amino acids. V shed 0 bases and J 5 bases; nucleotides not matched to a gene: 11. The CDR3 spells CASSYSGTPREGTGELFF. The CDR3 DNA is TGTGCCAGCAGTTACTCAGGGACCCCCCGGGAGGGGACCGGGGAGCTGTTTTTT.

This clonotype was observed many times. V gene TRBV21-1 combines with J gene TRBJ1-5. TRBV21-1 is an annotated pseudogene. This CDR3 has 11 residues. The CDR3 DNA sequence: TGTGCCAGCAGTCCGACTAGGCCCCAGCATTTT. It specifies CASSPTRPQHF.